These 2 T cell receptor beta chains share one sample of origin, sequenced in a study of neurological immune-mediated disorders. Time point in this sample: longitudinal time-point 3. TCRdb itself ran the 5' RACE reads through MiXCR, one entry per CDR3 protein. The sample consists of approximately 84,000 distinct CDR3 sequences, roughly 4.3% of them appearing once. The sample comprised PBMCs. The receptor source for this set is a woman aged 60-70 years with multiple sclerosis.

This clonotype was seen many times. The chain combines TRBV5-1 with TRBJ2-1; 14 nucleotides match TRBD2. The germline V gene encodes CDR1 SGHRS and CDR2 YFSETQ. The V gene end was trimmed by 4 bases and the J gene end by 7 bases; junction bases not matched to a gene: 10. The CDR3 has 17 amino acids. The CDR3 here is CASSRLGTSGGGNEQFF. CDR3 sequence (DNA): TGCGCCAGCAGCCGACTAGGGACTAGCGGGGGAGGAAATGAGCAGTTCTTC. Drawing the rest from reference TRBV5-1 and TRBJ2-1, the complete variable domain is KAGVTQTPRYLIKTRGQQVTLSCSPISGHRSVSWYQQTPGQGLQFLFEYFSETQRNKGNFPGRFSGRQFSNSRSEMNVSTLELGDSALYLCASSRLGTSGGGNEQFFGPGTRLTVL.

About this clonotype: This may be a read error: a much more frequent sequence differs by one nucleotide. The chain uses TRBV12-3 or TRBV12-4 and TRBJ2-2; tentative D call: TRBD2 (5 bases). The CDR3 contains 11 residues. Deletions cut 10 bases from V and 7 bases from J, with 10 bases between. The CDR3 here is CATGKGGELFF. The CDR3 region has the DNA TGTGCCACGGGGAAAGGCGGGGAGCTGTTTTTT.